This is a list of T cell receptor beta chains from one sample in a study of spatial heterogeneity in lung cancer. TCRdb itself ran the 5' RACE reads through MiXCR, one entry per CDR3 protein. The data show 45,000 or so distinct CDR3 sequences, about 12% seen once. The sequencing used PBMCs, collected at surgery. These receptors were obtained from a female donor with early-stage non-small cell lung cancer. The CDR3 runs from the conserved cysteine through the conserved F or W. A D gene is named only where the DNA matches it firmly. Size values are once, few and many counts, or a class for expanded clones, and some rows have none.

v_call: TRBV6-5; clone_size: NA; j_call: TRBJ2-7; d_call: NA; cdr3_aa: CASSRSGTFYEQDF; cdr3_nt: TGTGCCAGCAGTCGATCCGGGACATTCTACGAGCAGGACTTC
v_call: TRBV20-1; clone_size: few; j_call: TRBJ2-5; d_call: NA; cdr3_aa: CSFLLGATQETQYF; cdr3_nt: TGCAGTTTCCTACTCGGGGCTACTCAAGAGACCCAGTACTTC
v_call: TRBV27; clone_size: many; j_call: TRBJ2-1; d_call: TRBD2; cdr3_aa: CASSPSGGYNEQFF; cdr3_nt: TGTGCCAGCAGTCCTAGCGGGGGGTACAATGAGCAGTTCTTC
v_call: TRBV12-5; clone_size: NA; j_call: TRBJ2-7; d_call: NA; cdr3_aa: CASAQAGGYEQYF; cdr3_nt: TGTGCTAGTGCCCAAGCAGGGGGGTACGAGCAGTACTTC
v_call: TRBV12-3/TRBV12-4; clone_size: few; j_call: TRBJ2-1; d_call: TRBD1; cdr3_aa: CASSLTGSSYNEQFF; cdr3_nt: TGTGCCAGCAGTTTGACAGGGAGCTCCTACAATGAGCAGTTCTTC
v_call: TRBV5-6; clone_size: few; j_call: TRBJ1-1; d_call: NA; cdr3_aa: CASSFGQGNTEAFF; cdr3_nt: TGTGCCAGCAGCTTTGGGCAGGGTAACACTGAAGCTTTCTTT
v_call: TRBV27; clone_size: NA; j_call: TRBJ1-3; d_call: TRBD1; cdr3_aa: CASRGQGASGNTIYF; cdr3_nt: TGTGCCAGCAGGGGACAGGGGGCTTCTGGAAACACCATATATTTT
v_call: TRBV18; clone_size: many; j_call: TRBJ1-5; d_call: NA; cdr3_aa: CASSRAGNQPQHF; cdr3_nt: TGTGCCAGCTCACGAGCGGGGAATCAGCCCCAGCATTTT
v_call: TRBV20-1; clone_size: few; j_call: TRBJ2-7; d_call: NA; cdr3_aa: CSAEQGYEQYF; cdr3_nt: TGCAGTGCCGAACAGGGCTACGAGCAGTACTTC
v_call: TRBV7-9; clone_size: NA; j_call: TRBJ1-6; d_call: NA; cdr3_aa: CASRAKRQINSPLHF; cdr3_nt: TGTGCCAGCAGGGCGAAGAGGCAGATCAATTCACCCCTCCACTTT
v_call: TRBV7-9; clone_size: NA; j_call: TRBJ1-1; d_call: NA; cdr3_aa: CASTQGGRNTEAFF; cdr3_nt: TGTGCCAGCACCCAAGGGGGTCGTAACACTGAAGCTTTCTTT
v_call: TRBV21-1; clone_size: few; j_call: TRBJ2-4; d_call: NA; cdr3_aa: CASSFPAELAKNIQYF; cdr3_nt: TGTGCCAGCAGCTTCCCGGCAGAACTAGCCAAAAACATTCAGTACTTC
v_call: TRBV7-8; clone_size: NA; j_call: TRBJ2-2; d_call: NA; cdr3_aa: CASSVQSRQLNTGELFF; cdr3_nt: TGTGCCAGCAGCGTTCAGTCTCGACAGTTGAACACCGGGGAGCTGTTTTTT
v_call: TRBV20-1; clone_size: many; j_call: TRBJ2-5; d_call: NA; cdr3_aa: CSARDGSSRETQYF; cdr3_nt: TGCAGTGCTAGAGATGGGTCTTCAAGGGAGACCCAGTACTTC
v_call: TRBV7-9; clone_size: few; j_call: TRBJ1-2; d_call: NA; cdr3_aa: CASGLDLGGYTF; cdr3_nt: TGTGCCAGCGGACTGGATTTGGGCGGCTACACCTTC
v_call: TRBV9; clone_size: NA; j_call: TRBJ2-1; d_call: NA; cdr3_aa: CASSVGGGGAASYNEQFF; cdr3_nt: TGTGCCAGCAGCGTCGGGGGAGGGGGGGCGGCCTCCTACAATGAGCAGTTCTTC
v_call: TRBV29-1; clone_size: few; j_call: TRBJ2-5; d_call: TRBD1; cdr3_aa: CSVEPGQGLETQYF; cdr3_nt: TGCAGCGTTGAACCGGGACAGGGGTTGGAGACCCAGTACTTC
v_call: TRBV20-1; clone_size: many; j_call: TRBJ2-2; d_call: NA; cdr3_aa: CSARVRDNTGELFF; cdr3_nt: TGCAGTGCTAGAGTCAGGGACAACACCGGGGAGCTGTTTTTT
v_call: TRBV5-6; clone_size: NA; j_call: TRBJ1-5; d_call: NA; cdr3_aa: CASSLAGQPYSNQPQHF; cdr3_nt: TGTGCCAGCAGCTTGGCCGGACAGCCCTATAGCAATCAGCCCCAGCATTTT
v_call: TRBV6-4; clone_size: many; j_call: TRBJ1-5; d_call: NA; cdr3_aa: CASSDSFPKGGCQPQHF; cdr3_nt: TGTGCCAGCAGTGACTCATTCCCCAAGGGGGGTTGTCAGCCCCAGCATTTT
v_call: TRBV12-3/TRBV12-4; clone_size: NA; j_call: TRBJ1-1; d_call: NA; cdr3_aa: CASSWEGDTEAFF; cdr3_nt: TGTGCCAGCAGTTGGGAGGGAGACACTGAAGCTTTCTTT
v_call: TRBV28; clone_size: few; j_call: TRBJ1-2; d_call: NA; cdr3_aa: CASSLRPAYGYTF; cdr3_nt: TGTGCCAGCAGTTTGCGGCCAGCCTATGGCTACACCTTC
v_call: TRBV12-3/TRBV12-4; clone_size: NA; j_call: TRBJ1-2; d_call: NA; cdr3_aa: CASSPYLPGVNYGYTF; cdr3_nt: TGTGCCAGCAGTCCTTACCTCCCGGGAGTAAACTATGGCTACACCTTC
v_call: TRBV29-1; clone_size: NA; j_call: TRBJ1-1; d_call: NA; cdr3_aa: CSSWGNREAFF; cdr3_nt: TGCAGCTCCTGGGGTAATCGTGAAGCTTTCTTT
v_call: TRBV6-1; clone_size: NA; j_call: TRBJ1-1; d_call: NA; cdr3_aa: CASSLGVAEAFF; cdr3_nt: TGTGCCAGCAGCTTGGGGGTGGCTGAAGCTTTCTTT
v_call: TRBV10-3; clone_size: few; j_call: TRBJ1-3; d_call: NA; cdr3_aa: CAITGGGAGNTIYF; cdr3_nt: TGTGCCATCACGGGCGGCGGAGCTGGAAACACCATATATTTT
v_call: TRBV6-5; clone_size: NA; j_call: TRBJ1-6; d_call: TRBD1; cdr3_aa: CASSSGTGVYNSPLHF; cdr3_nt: TGTGCCAGCAGTTCCGGGACAGGGGTCTATAATTCACCCCTCCACTTT
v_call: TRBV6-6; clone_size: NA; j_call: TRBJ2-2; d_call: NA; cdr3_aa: CASSYGGTGELFF; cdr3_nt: TGTGCCAGCAGTTACGGGGGTACCGGGGAGCTGTTTTTT
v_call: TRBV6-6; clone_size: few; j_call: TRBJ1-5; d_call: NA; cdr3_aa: CASSYWVGSNQPQHF; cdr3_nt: TGTGCCAGCAGTTACTGGGTCGGTAGCAATCAGCCCCAGCATTTT
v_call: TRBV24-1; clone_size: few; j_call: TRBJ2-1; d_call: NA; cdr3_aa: CATSDSGEGVVDEQFF; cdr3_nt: TGTGCCACCAGTGATTCCGGGGAGGGGGTGGTAGATGAGCAGTTCTTC
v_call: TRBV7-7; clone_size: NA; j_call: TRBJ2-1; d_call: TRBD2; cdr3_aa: CASSPGTSGSSESNEQFF; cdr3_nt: TGTGCCAGCAGCCCCGGGACTAGCGGGAGCTCAGAATCCAATGAGCAGTTCTTC
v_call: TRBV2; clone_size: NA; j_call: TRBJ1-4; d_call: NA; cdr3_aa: CASSGQRATNEKLFF; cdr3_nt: TGTGCCAGCAGTGGACAGAGAGCAACTAATGAAAAACTGTTTTTT
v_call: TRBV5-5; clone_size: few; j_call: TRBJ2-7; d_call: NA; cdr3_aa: CASSWGDTYEQYF; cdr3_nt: TGTGCCAGCAGCTGGGGGGATACCTACGAGCAGTACTTC
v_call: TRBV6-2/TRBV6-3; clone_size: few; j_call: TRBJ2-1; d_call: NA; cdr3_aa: CASTPLPQVLSYNEQFF; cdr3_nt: TGTGCCAGCACCCCCTTACCCCAGGTTCTGTCCTACAATGAGCAGTTCTTC
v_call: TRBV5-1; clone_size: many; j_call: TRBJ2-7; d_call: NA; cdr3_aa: CASSLVGGYEQYF; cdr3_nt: TGCGCCAGCAGCTTGGTGGGGGGCTACGAGCAGTACTTC
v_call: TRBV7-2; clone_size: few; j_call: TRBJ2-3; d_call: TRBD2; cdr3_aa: CASSATSGAGGTQYF; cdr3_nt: TGTGCCAGCAGCGCGACTAGCGGGGCAGGGGGTACGCAGTATTTT
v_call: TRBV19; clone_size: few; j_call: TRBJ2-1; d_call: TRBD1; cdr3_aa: CASTLGTALGDEQFF; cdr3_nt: TGTGCCAGTACCCTAGGGACAGCGCTAGGGGATGAGCAGTTCTTC
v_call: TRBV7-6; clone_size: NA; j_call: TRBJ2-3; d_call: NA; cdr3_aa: CASSSSGGRADTQYF; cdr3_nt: TGTGCCAGCAGCTCTTCGGGGGGCCGTGCAGATACGCAGTATTTT
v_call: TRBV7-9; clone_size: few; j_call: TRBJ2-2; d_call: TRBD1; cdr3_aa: CASSRQGTNTGELFF; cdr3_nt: TGTGCCAGCAGCCGACAGGGTACGAACACCGGGGAGCTGTTTTTT
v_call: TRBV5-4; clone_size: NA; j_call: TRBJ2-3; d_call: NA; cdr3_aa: CASSLELGSADTQYF; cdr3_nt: TGTGCCAGCAGCTTGGAGTTAGGGAGTGCAGATACGCAGTATTTT
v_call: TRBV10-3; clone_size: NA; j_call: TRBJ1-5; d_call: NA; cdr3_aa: CAISESQGSGNQPQRF; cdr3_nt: TGTGCCATCAGTGAGTCCCAGGGGTCCGGCAATCAGCCCCAGCGTTTT
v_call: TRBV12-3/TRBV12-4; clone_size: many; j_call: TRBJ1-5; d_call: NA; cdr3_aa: CASSFSPGQPQHF; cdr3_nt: TGTGCCAGCAGTTTTAGCCCCGGCCAGCCCCAGCATTTT
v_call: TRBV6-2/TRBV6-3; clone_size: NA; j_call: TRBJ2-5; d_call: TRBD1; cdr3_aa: CASRLRDSGETQYF; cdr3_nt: TGTGCCAGCAGACTCCGGGACAGCGGAGAGACCCAGTACTTC
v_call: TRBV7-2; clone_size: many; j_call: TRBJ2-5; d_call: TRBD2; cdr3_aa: CASSLTSGGYQETQYF; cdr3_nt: TGTGCCAGCAGCCTAACTAGCGGGGGGTACCAAGAGACCCAGTACTTC
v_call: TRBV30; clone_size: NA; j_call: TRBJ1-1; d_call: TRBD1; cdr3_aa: CAWSPGPGTGAFF; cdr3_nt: TGTGCCTGGAGTCCCGGTCCCGGGACAGGGGCTTTCTTT
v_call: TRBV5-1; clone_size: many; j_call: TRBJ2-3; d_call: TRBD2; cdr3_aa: CASSPGLVGDTQYF; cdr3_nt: TGCGCCAGCAGCCCGGGACTAGTTGGAGATACGCAGTATTTT
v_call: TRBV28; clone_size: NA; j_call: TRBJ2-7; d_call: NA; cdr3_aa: CASSGPGGGRYYEQYF; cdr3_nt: TGTGCCAGCAGTGGACCGGGTGGGGGACGGTACTACGAGCAGTACTTC
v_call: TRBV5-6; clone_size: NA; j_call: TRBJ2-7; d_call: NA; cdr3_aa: CASSSAGYSYEQYF; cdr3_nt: TGTGCCAGCAGCTCCGCGGGGTACTCCTACGAGCAGTACTTC
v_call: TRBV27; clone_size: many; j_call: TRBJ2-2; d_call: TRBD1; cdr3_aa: CASSFTGGQTGELFF; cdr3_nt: TGTGCCAGCAGTTTTACAGGGGGGCAGACCGGGGAGCTGTTTTTT
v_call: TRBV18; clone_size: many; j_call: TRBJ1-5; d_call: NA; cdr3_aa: CASSSTSNQPQHF; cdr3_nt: TGTGCCAGCTCGTCTACCAGCAATCAGCCCCAGCATTTT
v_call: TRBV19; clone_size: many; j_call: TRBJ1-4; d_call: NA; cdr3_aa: CASGRSDPNEKLFF; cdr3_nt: TGTGCCAGTGGGCGGTCAGACCCTAATGAAAAACTGTTTTTT
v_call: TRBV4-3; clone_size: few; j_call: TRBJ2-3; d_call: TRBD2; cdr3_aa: CASSLAGGRGDTQYF; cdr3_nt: TGCGCCAGCAGCCTAGCGGGGGGCCGGGGAGATACGCAGTATTTT
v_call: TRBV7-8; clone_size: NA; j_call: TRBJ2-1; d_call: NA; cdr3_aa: CASSPLPPEQFF; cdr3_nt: TGTGCCAGCAGCCCCCTCCCCCCGGAGCAGTTCTTC